The present entry profiles one T cell receptor (beta chain) with its context. Its antigen is undetermined. This sample is drawn from a study of T cell repertoires in cytomegalovirus infection. About the research overall: TCR beta signatures that were public indicated CMV infection and matching HLA type.

Findings and caveats of the study: The ex vivo response was dominated by HLA-C-restricted CMV-specific TCR beta clonotypes. Carriers of CMV plus the relevant HLA were identified by cumulative public TCR beta family frequency.

TCRdb re-analysed the reads in MiXCR, keeping a single row per CDR3 protein. The sample records 290,000 or so distinct CDR3 sequences, roughly 25% being singletons. CDR1 is SGHTA and CDR2 is FQGTGA in the germline V gene. V lost 5 bases, J lost 0 bases, and 11 bases lay in between. The CDR3 is 15 amino acids. This TCR was recovered from a human donor in good health (CMV status not recorded). Some clones in this sample may be carry-over from other donors' samples. What was sequenced was PBMCs. The chain links TRBV7-3 to TRBJ2-1; tentatively, D is TRBD1 (6 bases). The CDR3 nucleotides read TGTGCCAGCAGCGCGACAGGTTACTCCTACAATGAGCAGTTCTTC. It yields the protein CASSATGYSYNEQFF.